These 17 T cell receptor beta chains were sequenced from one sample in a study of CD8+CD57+ T cells in acquired aplastic anemia. Investigators profiled TCR beta VDJ and CDR3 from genomic DNA template. Each CDR3 protein gets one entry after TCRdb re-called the reads with MiXCR. The repertoire has under 200,000 distinct CDR3 sequences, under 75% of them found once; the top ten carry less than 55%. The specimen was sorted CD4+, CD8+, or CD8+CD57+ T cells (not recorded which) from PBMCs. Every receptor here comes from a human donor in good health.

The V and J genes are TRBV12-3 or TRBV12-4 and TRBJ2-3; D uncertain. CDR3 size: 13 residues. V lost 6 bases and J lost 4, with 11 bases in between. CDR3 sequence reads: CASSPHHSDTQYF. In DNA, the CDR3 is TGTGCCAGCAGCCCCCATCATTCAGATACGCAGTATTTT.

This clonotype appeared once. The chain couples TRBV6-5 to TRBJ2-7; the match to TRBD1 covers 8 bases. Looked up from germline, CDR1 is MNHEY and CDR2 is SVGAGI. The CDR3 covers 17 residues. Trimming cost V 0 bases and J 2 bases; bases outside gene matches: 9. CDR3: CASSYSISETGAYEQYF. CDR3 in DNA: TGTGCCAGCAGTTACTCTATCTCCGAGACAGGGGCCTACGAGCAGTACTTC.

A word on this clonotype: Germline and junction disagree at one end, which may indicate a read error. CDR3 residues: CAISERRGTDTQYF. DNA of the CDR3: TGTGCCATCAGTGAAAGGAGGGGCACAGATACGCAGTATTTC. The chain uses TRBV10-3 and TRBJ2-3, with D perhaps TRBD2 (6 bases). The CDR3 has 14 residues. CDR1 and CDR2 from the germline V gene are ENHRY and SYGVKD.

J is TRBJ2-3 and V is TRBV20-1; 9 positions agree with TRBD2. The ends lost 4 bases at V and 5 bases at J; junction bases unmatched: 13. The CDR3 is 16 amino acids. Germline lookup yields CDR1 DFQATT and CDR2 SNEGSKA (reference sequence). CDR3 in DNA: TGCAGTGCTACCCTGTATTTAGCGGGGGAGGGAGATACGCAGTATTTT. As protein: CSATLYLAGEGDTQYF.

V usage is TRBV6-2 or TRBV6-3 and J usage is TRBJ2-2, with D tentatively TRBD1 (5 bases). CDR1 is MNHEY and CDR2 is SVGEGT in the germline V gene. The V gene lost 2 bases and the J gene lost 6 bases, with 13 bases spanning the gap. This CDR3 spans 15 amino acids. CDR3: CASSYGAWISGELFF. CDR3 DNA sequence: TGTGCCAGCAGTTACGGGGCGTGGATCTCCGGGGAGCTGTTTTTT.

This chain joins TRBV25-1 and TRBJ1-2, with D uncertain. V was cut by 3 bases and J by 2 bases, with 7 bases left in between. Germline loops: CDR1 MGHDK, CDR2 SYGVNS. The CDR3 totals 13 residues. The chain's CDR3 is CASSEMGNYGYTF. The CDR3 region has the DNA TGTGCCAGCAGTGAGATGGGAAACTATGGCTACACCTTC.

This clonotype showed up many times. The chain has TRBV2 and TRBJ2-7; 7 bases line up with TRBD2. CDR1 is SNHLY, CDR2 FYNNEI, per germline. This CDR3 contains 12 residues. Trimming cost V 7 bases and J 5 bases; bases outside gene matches: 5. CDR3 sequence reads: CASTERDHEQYF. The CDR3 region has the DNA TGTGCCAGCACCGAGCGGGACCACGAGCAGTACTTC. The whole variable domain, filled in from reference TRBV2 and TRBJ2-7, reads EPEVTQTPSHQVTQMGQEVILRCVPISNHLYFYWYRQILGQKVEFLVSFYNNEISEKSEIFDDQFSVERPDGSNFTLKIRSTKLEDSAMYFCASTERDHEQYFGPGTRLTVT.

About this clonotype itself: At one boundary the junction diverges from the germline segment, which might be a read error. This chain joins TRBV7-6 and TRBJ2-3, with D hard to call. Germline V gene lookup returns CDR1 SGHVS and CDR2 FNYEAQ. This CDR3 region has 14 residues. The CDR3 region is CASSLLQDTDTQYF. CDR3 nucleotides: TGTGCTAGCAGCTTATTGCAGGACACAGATACGCAGTATTTT.

This rearrangement joins TRBV14 to TRBJ2-7; 8 bases are shared with TRBD1. V dropped 4 bases and J dropped 4; count of bases not matched to a gene: 12. Germline V gene data show CDR1 as SGHDN and CDR2 as FVKESK. The CDR3 sequence is 16 residues long. Here the CDR3 DNA reads TGTGCCAGCAGCCCTACCCGGACAGGGTGGGAGTACGAGCAGTACTTC. Translated: CASSPTRTGWEYEQYF.

There are many counts of this clonotype. V and J are TRBV20-1 and TRBJ2-5; D remains unclear. Trimming shortened V by 2 bases and J by 4 bases, and 14 bases separated the two germline ends. The CDR3 has 14 amino acids. The germline V gene has CDR1 DFQATT and CDR2 SNEGSKA (reference sequence). In DNA, the CDR3 is TGCAGTGCTAGAAGCCTTGGCTCGAGAGAGACCCAGTACTTC. Encoded protein: CSARSLGSRETQYF.

The V and J genes are TRBV7-2 and TRBJ2-7; 11 positions agree with TRBD2. CDR3 size: 14 residues. V was clipped by 3 bases and J by 10 bases; unmatched bases: 8. CDR1 SGHTA and CDR2 FQGNSA come from the germline V gene. In DNA form, the CDR3 reads TGTGCCAGCAGCTTCTTAGCGGGAGGGTCTGATCAGTACTTC. This translates into CASSFLAGGSDQYF.

The gene calls are TRBV5-8 and TRBJ2-7; perhaps TRBD2 as D (6 bases). V was cut by 4 bases and J by 4 bases, with 15 bases left in between. This CDR3 has 14 amino acids. Germline CDR1 and CDR2: SGHTS and YDEGEE. CDR3 loop: CASSPLTSGYEQYF. The CDR3 region has the DNA TGTGCCAGCAGCCCGTTGACTAGTGGGTACGAGCAGTACTTC. The full variable domain, its missing parts supplied by reference TRBV5-8 and TRBJ2-7, is EAGVTQSPTHLIKTRGQQATLRCSPISGHTSVYWYQQALGLGLQFLLWYDEGEERNRGNFPPRFSGRQFPNYSSELNVNALELEDSALYLCASSPLTSGYEQYFGPGTRLTVT.

The rearrangement joins TRBV19 to TRBJ2-5, with TRBD1 as a possible D gene (6 bases). Germline lookup yields CDR1 LNHDA and CDR2 SQIVND (reference sequence). The CDR3 length is 15 residues. The V and J ends lost 6 bases and 9 bases respectively, with 23 bases between them. CDR3 amino acids: CASRRTGTPDVAQYF. The CDR3 region has the DNA TGTGCCAGTAGGAGAACCGGGACACCCGACGTGGCCCAGTACTTC.

The chain joins TRBV7-9 to TRBJ2-5, with D unresolved. Per the germline V gene, CDR1 is SEHNR and CDR2 is FQNEAQ (reference sequence). V gave up 8 bases and J gave up 2 bases, with 9 bases separating them. The CDR3 is made up of 12 amino acids. DNA of the CDR3: TGTGCCAGCCGGCCAGCGCAAGAGACCCAGTACTTC. Its translation: CASRPAQETQYF.

This clonotype came up many times. The chain couples TRBV5-1 to TRBJ1-2; D perhaps matches TRBD1 (5 bases). The CDR3 spans 16 residues. Germline assignment: CDR1 SGHRS and CDR2 YFSETQ. Between the trimmed V and J ends, which lost 3 bases and 0 bases, there was a span of 15 bases. CDR3 residues: CASSSSGTEANYGYTF. CDR3 DNA sequence: TGCGCCAGCAGCTCATCCGGGACGGAAGCTAACTATGGCTACACCTTC.

This clonotype was counted a single time. The chain carries TRBV20-1 and TRBJ1-2; a weak D match, TRBD1 (5 bases). The CDR3 is made up of 12 amino acids. Germline V CDR1 and CDR2: DFQATT, SNEGSKA (reference sequence). V was pared by 5 bases and J by 8 bases, with 15 bases between. CDR3: CSAPRDLGGYTF. CDR3 DNA sequence: TGCAGTGCTCCCAGGGACTTGGGAGGCTACACCTTC.

This clonotype was recorded many times. V is TRBV9 and J is TRBJ2-1; possible D gene TRBD2, 6 bases. The CDR3 is made up of 15 amino acids. The germline V gene encodes CDR1 SGDLS and CDR2 YYNGEE. Trimming cost V 0 bases and J 1 base, with 8 bases left between them. CDR3 in DNA: TGTGCCAGCAGCGTAGTGGGGACTTCCTACAATGAGCAGTTCTTC. It encodes CASSVVGTSYNEQFF.